This T cell receptor beta chain appears in the sequencing data of a study of cytomegalovirus exposure and HLA in healthy donors. Study results and limitations: Cytomegalovirus status, reportedly, was diagnosed with high specificity and sensitivity by the classifier. Clusters of TCRs from the first cohort tended to co-occur in the 130 or so validation repertoires (as a later analysis found). The authors enumerated 180 or so TCR beta chains as linked to cytomegalovirus. A few CMV-associated chains were confirmed in vitro to be specific for CMV antigens.

Libraries were prepared by immunoSEQ multiplex PCR; TCRdb keeps only in-frame clonotypes and omits some of them. The sample includes 97,000 or so clones, roughly 87% of them seen just once. As regards this clone: Its antigen remains unknown.

Sequences were obtained from PBMCs. The clonotype was recovered from a man aged 18-30 years in good health and CMV-seropositive.

DNA for the CDR3: TGTGCCAGCAGTTTGCCGGGACTAGCAAGAGGGGAGCAGTACTTC. It codes for CASSLPGLARGEQYF. The chain links TRBV5-5 to TRBJ2-7; 9 nucleotides align to TRBD2. V lost 5 bases, J lost 7 bases, and 13 bases stayed unmatched. Germline CDR1 is SGHKS and CDR2 is YYEKEE (reference sequence). There are 15 residues in the CDR3.